Included here is one TCR beta chain sequence, with context. Original methodology: Counts of nucleated cells, estimated from reference gene primer amplification, were obtained. TCRdb keeps only in-frame clones here, not all; method: immunoSEQ multiplex PCR. That table furnishes V, J and clone size, whereas the DNA furnished D and trimming. The sample holds around 67,000 clones, approximately 90% seen once. This sample is drawn from a study of blood T cell repertoires in COVID-19. Overall study: Some COVID-19 samples were acute and others convalescent; all came from the United States, Italy and Spain. From T cells, B-cell-depleted T cells, or PBMCs came the material, which was cDNA or gDNA.

The CDR3 has 13 residues. Germline V gene sequence: CDR1 MNHEY, CDR2 SMNVEV (reference sequence). Between the trimmed V and J ends, which lost 10 bases and 0 bases, there was a span of 12 bases. The material sequenced was peripheral blood. The TCR originated in a human donor in a cohort sampled during active COVID-19. The chain carries TRBV27 and TRBJ1-1; maybe TRBD1 (5 bases). The chain's CDR3 is CATSGLMNTEAFF. For the CDR3, the DNA is TGTGCCACCTCGGGACTGATGAACACTGAAGCTTTCTTT.